This TCR beta chain appears in the sequencing data of a study of graft-versus-host responses after intestinal transplantation. Whole-study results and caveats: Across patients carrying graft-donor T cell macrochimerism, allografts held high graft-versus-host to host-versus-graft clonal ratios. Marrow from the recipient contained GvH clones, some of which had appeared first in ileum or blood. Early after transplant, HvG clones declined as circulating GvH clones peaked.

Regarding this clone: Its antigen is still unknown.

The V and J ends lost 2 bases and 2 bases, in that order; junction bases with no gene match: 8. Germline lookup yields CDR1 MNHEY and CDR2 SMNVEV (reference sequence). The CDR3 sequence is 17 residues long. The data were produced by immunoSEQ multiplex PCR, yet TCRdb's version contains in-frame clones alone and is incomplete. The sample records roughly 96,000 clones, about 91% being singletons. V and J are TRBV27 and TRBJ2-2, with 7 bases aligning to TRBD1. The TCR comes from a human donor who received an intestinal transplant. Sequences were derived from unstimulated CD8+ T cells sorted from spleen or lymph node cells, sampled before intestinal transplant. CDR3 nucleotides: TGTGCCAGCAGTTTAACAGGGGTGGGGGCTAACACCGGGGAGCTGTTTTTT. Translation gives CASSLTGVGANTGELFF.